This T cell receptor beta chain came from a study of T cells in Graves' hyperthyroidism and ophthalmopathy. Study-wide results and caveats: Blood also contained most expanded thyroid clonotypes above 0.001.

RNA transcripts were the template for amplifying TCR beta CDR3 regions. The TCR CDR3 was amplified in a first-round RT-PCR using the HTBI primer set. TCRdb passed the multiplex PCR reads through MiXCR, listing each CDR3 protein once. Of approximately 510,000 distinct CDR3 sequences in the sample, about a fifth were seen once. About this clonotype: The antigen is unknown.

Trimming left V 6 bases short and J 14 bases short, with 17 bases between. This CDR3 comprises 13 residues. PBMCs were derived from roughly 10 ml fresh peripheral blood. This chain joins TRBV12-3 or TRBV12-4 and TRBJ1-6, with D possibly being TRBD1 (5 bases). The receptor was derived from a young man with Graves' hyperthyroidism. The sequencing sample was made of blood. CDR3 sequence: CASRRNPGTSLHF. The CDR3 coding sequence is TGTGCCAGCAGAAGGAATCCCGGGACGTCCCTCCACTTT.